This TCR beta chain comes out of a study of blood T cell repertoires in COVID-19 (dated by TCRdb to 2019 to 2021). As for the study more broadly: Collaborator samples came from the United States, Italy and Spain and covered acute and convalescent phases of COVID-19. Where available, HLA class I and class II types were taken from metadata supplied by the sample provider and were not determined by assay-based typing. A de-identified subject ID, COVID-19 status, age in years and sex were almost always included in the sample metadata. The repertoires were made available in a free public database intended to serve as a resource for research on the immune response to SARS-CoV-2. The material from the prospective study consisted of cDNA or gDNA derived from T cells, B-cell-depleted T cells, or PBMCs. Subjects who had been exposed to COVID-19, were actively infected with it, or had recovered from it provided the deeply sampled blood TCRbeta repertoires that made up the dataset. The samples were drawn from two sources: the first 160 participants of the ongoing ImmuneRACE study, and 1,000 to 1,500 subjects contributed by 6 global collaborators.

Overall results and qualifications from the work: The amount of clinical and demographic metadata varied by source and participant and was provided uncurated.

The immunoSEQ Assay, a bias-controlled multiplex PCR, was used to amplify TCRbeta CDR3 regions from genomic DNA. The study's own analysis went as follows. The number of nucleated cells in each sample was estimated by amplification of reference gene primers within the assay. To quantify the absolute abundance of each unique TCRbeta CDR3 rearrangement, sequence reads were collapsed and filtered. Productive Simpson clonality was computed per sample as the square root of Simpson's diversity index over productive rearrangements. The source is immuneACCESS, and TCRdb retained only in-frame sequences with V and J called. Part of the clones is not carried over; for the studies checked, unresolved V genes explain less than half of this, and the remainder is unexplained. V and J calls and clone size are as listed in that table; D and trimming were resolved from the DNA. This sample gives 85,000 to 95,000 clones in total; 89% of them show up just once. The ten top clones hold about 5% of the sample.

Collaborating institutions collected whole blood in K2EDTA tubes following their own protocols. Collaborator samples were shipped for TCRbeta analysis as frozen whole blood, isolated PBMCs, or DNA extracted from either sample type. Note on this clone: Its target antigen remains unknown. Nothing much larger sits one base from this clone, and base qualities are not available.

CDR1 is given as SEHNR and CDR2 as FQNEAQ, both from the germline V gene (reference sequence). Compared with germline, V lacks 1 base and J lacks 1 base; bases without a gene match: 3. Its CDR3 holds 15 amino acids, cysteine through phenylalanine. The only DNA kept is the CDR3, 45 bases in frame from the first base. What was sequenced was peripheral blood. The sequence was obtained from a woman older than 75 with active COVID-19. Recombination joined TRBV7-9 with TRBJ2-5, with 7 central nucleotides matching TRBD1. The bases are TGTGCCAGCAGCTTAGGGACAGGAGTCCAAGAGACCCAGTACTTC. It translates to CASSLGTGVQETQYF.